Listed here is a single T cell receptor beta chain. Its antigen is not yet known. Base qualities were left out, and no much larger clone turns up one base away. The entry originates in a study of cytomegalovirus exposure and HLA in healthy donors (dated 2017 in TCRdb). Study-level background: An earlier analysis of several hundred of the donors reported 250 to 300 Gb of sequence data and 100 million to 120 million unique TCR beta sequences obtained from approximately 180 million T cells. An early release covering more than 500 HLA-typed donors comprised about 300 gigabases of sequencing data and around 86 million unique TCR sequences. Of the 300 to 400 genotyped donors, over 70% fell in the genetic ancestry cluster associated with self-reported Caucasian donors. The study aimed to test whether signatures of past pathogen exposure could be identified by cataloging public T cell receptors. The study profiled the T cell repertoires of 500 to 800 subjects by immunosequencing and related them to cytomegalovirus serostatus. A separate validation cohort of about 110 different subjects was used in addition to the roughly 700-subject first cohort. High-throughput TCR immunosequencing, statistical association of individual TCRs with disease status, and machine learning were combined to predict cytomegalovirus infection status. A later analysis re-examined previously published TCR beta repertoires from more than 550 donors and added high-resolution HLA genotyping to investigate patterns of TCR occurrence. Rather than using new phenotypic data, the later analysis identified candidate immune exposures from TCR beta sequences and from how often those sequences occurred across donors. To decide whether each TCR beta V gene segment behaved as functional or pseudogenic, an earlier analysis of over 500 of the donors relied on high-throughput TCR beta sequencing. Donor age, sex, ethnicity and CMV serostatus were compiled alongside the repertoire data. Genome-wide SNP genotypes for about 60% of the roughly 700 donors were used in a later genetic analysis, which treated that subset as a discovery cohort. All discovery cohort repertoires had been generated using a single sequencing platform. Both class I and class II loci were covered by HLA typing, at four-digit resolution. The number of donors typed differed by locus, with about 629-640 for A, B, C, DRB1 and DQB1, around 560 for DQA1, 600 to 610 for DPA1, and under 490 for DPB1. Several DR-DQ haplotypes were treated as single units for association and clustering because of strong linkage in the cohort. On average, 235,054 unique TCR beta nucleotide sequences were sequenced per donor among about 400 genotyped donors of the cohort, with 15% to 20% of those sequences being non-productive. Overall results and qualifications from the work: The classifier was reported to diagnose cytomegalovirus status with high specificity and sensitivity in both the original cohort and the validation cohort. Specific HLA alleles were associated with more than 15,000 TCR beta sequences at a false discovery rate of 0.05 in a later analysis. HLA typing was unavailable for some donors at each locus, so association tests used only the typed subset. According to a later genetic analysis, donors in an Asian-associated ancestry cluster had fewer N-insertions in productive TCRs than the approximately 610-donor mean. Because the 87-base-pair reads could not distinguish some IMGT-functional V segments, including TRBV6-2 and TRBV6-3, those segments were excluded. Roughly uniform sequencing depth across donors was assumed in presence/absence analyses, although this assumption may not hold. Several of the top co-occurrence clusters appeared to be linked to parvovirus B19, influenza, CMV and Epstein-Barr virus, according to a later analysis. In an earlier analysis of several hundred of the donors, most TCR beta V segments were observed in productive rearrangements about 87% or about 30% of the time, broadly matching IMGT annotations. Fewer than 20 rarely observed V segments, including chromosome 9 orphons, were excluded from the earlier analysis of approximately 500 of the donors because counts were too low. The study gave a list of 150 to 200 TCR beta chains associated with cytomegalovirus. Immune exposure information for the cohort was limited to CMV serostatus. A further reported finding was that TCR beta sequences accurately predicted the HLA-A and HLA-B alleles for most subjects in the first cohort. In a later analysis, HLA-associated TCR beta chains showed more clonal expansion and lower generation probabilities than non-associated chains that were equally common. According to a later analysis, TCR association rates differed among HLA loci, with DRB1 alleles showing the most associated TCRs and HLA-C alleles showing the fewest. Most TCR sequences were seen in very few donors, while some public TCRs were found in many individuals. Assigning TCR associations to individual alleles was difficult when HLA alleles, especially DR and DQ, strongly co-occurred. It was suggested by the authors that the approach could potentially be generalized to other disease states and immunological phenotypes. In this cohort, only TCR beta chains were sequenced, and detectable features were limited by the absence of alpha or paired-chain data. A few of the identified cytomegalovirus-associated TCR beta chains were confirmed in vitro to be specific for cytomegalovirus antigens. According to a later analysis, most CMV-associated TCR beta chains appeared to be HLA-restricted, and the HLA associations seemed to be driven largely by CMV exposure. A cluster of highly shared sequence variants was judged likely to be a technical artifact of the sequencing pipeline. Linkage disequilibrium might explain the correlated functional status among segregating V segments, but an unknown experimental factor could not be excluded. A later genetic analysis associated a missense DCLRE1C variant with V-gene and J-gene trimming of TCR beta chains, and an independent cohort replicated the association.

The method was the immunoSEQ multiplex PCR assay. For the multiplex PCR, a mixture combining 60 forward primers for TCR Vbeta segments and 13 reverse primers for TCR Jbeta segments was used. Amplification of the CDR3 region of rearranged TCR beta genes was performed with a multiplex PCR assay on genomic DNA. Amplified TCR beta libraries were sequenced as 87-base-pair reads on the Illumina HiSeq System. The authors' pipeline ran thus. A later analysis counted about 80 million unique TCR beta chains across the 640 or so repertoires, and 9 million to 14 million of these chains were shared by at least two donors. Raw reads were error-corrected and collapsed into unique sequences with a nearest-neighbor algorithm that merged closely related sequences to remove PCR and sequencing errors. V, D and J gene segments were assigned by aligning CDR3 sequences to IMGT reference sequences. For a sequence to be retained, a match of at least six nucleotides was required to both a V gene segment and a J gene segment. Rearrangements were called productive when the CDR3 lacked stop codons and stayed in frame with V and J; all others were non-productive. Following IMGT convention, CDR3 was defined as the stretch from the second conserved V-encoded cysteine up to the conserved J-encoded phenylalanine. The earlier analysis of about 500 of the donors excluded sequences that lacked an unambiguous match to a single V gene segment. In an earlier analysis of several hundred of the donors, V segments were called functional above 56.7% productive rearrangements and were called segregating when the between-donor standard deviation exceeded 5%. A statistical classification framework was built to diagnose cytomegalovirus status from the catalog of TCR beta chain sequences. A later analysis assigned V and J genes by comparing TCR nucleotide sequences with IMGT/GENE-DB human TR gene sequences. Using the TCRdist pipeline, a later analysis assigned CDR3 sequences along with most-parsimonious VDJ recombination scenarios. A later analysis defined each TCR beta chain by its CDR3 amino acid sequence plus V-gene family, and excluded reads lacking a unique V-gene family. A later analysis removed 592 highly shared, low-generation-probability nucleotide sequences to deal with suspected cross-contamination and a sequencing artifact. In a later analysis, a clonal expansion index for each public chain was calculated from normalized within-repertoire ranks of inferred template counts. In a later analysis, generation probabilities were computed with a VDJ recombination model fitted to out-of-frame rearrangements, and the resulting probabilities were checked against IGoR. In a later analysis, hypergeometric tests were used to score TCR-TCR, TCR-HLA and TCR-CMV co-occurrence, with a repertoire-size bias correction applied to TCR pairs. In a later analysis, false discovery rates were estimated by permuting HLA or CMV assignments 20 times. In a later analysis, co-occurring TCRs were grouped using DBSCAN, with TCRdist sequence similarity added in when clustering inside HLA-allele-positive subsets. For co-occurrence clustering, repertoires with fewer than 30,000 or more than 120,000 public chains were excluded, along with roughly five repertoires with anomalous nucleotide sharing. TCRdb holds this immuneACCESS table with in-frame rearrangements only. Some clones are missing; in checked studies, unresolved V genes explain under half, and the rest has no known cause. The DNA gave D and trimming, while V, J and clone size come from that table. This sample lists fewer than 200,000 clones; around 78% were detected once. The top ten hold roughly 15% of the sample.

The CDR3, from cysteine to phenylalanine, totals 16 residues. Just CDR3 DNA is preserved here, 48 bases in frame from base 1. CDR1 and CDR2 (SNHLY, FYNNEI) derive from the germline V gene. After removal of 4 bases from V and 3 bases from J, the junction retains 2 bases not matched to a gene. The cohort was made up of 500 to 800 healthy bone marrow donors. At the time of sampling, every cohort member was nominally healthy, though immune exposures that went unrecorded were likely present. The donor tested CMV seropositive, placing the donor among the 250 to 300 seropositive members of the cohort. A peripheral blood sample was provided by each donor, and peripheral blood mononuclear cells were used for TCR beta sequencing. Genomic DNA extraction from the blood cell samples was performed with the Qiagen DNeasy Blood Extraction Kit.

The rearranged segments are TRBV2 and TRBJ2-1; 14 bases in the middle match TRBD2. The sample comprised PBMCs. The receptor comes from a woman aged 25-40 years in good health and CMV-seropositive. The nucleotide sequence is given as TGTGCCAGCAGTGGGACTAGCGGGGGGAACTACAATGAGCAGTTCTTC. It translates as CASSGTSGGNYNEQFF.